The clone carrying this TCR beta chain appeared a single time. Its target is not known. Some second doses came at about 4 weeks and others at about 12 weeks; these were pooled. Sequenced by immunoSEQ multiplex PCR; TCRdb stores in-frame clones only, minus some. Among over 85,000 clones, about 94% were seen once, and the ten largest hold about 3.1%. These data come from a study of T cell responses to AZD1222 COVID-19 vaccine. Study-wide results and limits: Donors in the cohort were predominantly white British and more often female, and clonal diversity was possibly underestimated. The repertoires were collected only after the peak T cell response.

J was trimmed by 4 bases and V by 2 bases; bases with no gene match: 1. The CDR3 runs 14 residues. CDR1 is MNHEY and CDR2 is SVGAGI in the germline V gene. Material: peripheral blood, obtained 28 days after the second AZD1222 dose. This chain connects TRBV6-5 to TRBJ1-4; 7 nucleotides align to TRBD1. This sequence originates from an adult who received the AZD1222 COVID-19 vaccine. The CDR3 region has the DNA TGTGCCAGCAGTTACAGGGACAGTAATGAAAAACTGTTTTTT. Its translation: CASSYRDSNEKLFF.